This TCR beta chain appears in the sequencing data of a study of T cell responses to AZD1222 COVID-19 vaccine. This table comes from immunoSEQ multiplex PCR, and its TCRdb copy is limited to in-frame clones, with some not included. This table has tens of thousands of clones, around nine tenths appearing once. On this clone itself: The antigen is not known.

The study, taken as a whole, reports: Of spike-specific TCRs, nearly half reportedly target regions left unmutated in variants. Spike-wide coverage was observed for vaccine-associated CD4 TCRs, with dominant responses at 160-218 and 743-854. White British people made up most donors, females outnumbered males, and clonal diversity was possibly underestimated. Spike-specific TCR depth and breadth grew after two AZD1222 doses.

CDR1 is GTSNPN, CDR2 SVGIG, per germline (reference sequence). V dropped 4 bases and J dropped 0 bases, with 15 bases sitting between them. The CDR3 consists of 15 residues. The rearrangement joins TRBV30 to TRBJ1-2; D possibly corresponds to TRBD1 (6 bases). The sample was peripheral blood, taken on day 0 of AZD1222 vaccination. This TCR was sampled from an adult in good health. The CDR3 spells CAWTDLGGANYGYTF. In DNA form, the CDR3 reads TGTGCCTGGACCGACCTAGGGGGAGCTAACTATGGCTACACCTTC.